This T cell receptor (beta chain) was observed in a study of blood T cell repertoires in COVID-19. For the study at large: T cells, B-cell-depleted T cells, or PBMCs provided the cDNA or gDNA that served as material.

The germline CDR1 and CDR2 sequences are SGDLS and YYNGEE. This CDR3 has 16 residues. With V trimmed by 0 bases and J by 3 bases, 7 bases remained unmatched. Assay: immunoSEQ multiplex PCR; the TCRdb copy retains only in-frame clones and omits some. The table lists fewer than 150,000 clones, around 81% of them singletons. This clone occurred once. The V call is TRBV9, the J call TRBJ2-7; TRBD2 aligns across 9 bases. The sample taken for sequencing was peripheral blood. The sequence was obtained from a human donor in a cohort sampled during active COVID-19. CDR3 in amino acids: CASSVGGGGARYEQYF. CDR3 DNA: TGTGCCAGCAGCGTAGGGGGCGGGGGGGCCCGCTACGAGCAGTACTTC.